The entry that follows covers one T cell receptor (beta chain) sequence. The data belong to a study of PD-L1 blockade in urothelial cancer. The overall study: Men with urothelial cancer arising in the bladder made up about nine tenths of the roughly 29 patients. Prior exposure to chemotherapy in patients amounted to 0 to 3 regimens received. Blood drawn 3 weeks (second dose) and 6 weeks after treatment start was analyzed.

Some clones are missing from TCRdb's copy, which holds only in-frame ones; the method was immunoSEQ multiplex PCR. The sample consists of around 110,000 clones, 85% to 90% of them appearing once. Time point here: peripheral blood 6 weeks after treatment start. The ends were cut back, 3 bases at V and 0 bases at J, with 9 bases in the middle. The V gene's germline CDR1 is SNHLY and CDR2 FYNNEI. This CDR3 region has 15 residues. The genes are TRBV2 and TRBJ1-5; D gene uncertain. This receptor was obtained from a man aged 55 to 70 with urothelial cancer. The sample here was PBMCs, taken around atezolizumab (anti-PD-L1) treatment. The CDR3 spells CASSETLTSNQPQHF. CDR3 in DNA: TGTGCCAGCAGTGAGACACTCACTAGCAATCAGCCCCAGCATTTT.